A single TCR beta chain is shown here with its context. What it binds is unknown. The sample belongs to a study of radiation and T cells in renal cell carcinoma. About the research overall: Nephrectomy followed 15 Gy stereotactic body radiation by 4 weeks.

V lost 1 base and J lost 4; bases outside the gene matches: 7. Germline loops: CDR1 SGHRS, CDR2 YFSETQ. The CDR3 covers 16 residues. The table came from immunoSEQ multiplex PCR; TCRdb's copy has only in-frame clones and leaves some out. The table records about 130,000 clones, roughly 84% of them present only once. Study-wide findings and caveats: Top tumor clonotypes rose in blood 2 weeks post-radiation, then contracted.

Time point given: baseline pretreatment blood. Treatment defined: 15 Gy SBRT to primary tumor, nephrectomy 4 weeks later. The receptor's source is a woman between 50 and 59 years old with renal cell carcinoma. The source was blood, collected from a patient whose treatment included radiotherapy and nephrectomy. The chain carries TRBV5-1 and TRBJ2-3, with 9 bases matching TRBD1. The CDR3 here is CASSLSGQGISDTQYF. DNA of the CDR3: TGCGCCAGCAGCTTGTCCGGACAGGGGATATCAGATACGCAGTATTTT.